The 19 T cell receptor beta chains listed next were all sequenced from one sample in a study of sequential checkpoint blockade in melanoma. Assay used: immunoSEQ multiplex PCR; TCRdb lists only in-frame clones, some missing. The sample contains about 28,000 clones, 83% of which appear only once. Treatment given: randomized to nivolumab then ipilimumab (arm A) or the reverse (arm B). Sample: CD8+ T cells sorted from blood (inferred from file names), taken from a patient given nivolumab and ipilimumab in sequence. These receptors originate from a human donor with melanoma.

This clone appeared a single time. This CDR3 reads CASSQDVASSSDTQYF. The CDR3 DNA sequence: TGCGCCAGCAGCCAAGATGTAGCCTCTAGCTCAGATACGCAGTATTTT. The V gene is TRBV4-3, the J gene TRBJ2-3; D possibly corresponds to TRBD2 (5 bases). The germline V gene encodes CDR1 LGHNA and CDR2 YSLEER. CDR3 size: 16 residues. The V and J ends lost 0 bases and 4 bases respectively, with 14 bases between them.

The rearrangement uses TRBV27 and TRBJ1-2, with 7 bases matching TRBD1. The CDR3 covers 14 residues. Germline lookup yields CDR1 MNHEY and CDR2 SMNVEV (reference sequence). The trim removed 8 bases at V and 0 bases at J, leaving 6 bases unmatched. The CDR3 here is CASATGVANYGYTF. The DNA of the CDR3 is TGTGCCAGCGCCACAGGGGTGGCTAACTATGGCTACACCTTC.

This clone was picked up one time. The rearrangement links TRBV4-1 to TRBJ2-4, with D uncertain. Trimming pared 4 bases from V and 5 bases from J, leaving 18 bases between. Germline V lookup: CDR1 MGHRA, CDR2 YSYEKL. There are 16 residues in the CDR3. CDR3 DNA sequence: TGCGCCAGCAGCCTTGTTAGTACAGAACCTGAAAACATTCAGTACTTC. Residues: CASSLVSTEPENIQYF.

This clone showed up just a few times. The V gene is TRBV6-4, the J gene TRBJ2-2; a possible D gene is TRBD1 (5 bases). This CDR3 contains 14 residues. Trimming took 4 bases from V and 6 from J, leaving 12 bases between them. Per the germline V gene, CDR1 is MRHNA and CDR2 is SNTAGT. CDR3 amino acids: CASSGTGEAGELFF. DNA for the CDR3: TGTGCCAGCAGTGGAACAGGAGAAGCCGGGGAGCTGTTTTTT.

This clone has just one count. The chain combines TRBV5-4 with TRBJ2-5; 10 nucleotides align to TRBD2. V was pared by 5 bases and J by 2 bases, with 3 bases of the junction left unmatched. Germline values: CDR1 SGHNT, CDR2 YYREEE (reference sequence). This CDR3 spans 14 amino acids. The CDR3 sequence: CASRRAGGQETQYF. The CDR3 nucleotides read TGTGCCAGCAGACGAGCGGGAGGGCAAGAGACCCAGTACTTC.

This clone is judged medium-sized (0.01 to 0.1%). The chain employs TRBV19 and TRBJ1-4, with TRBD1 matching over 8 bases. Germline V gene data show CDR1 as LNHDA and CDR2 as SQIVND (reference sequence). The CDR3 consists of 15 residues. Trimming cost V 5 bases and J 7 bases; bases outside gene matches: 9. Written as DNA, the CDR3 is TGTGCCAGTAGTGCCCAGCAGGGGGCTGGTGAAAAACTGTTTTTT. This encodes CASSAQQGAGEKLFF.

The rearrangement links TRBV4-3 to TRBJ2-6, with 10 bases that match TRBD1. After removal of 1 base from V and 4 bases from J, the junction contained 4 bases not matched to a gene. The V gene's germline CDR1 is LGHNA and CDR2 YSLEER. The CDR3 runs 17 residues. The CDR3 loop reads CASSQGQGAAGANVLTF. CDR3 nucleotide sequence: TGCGCCAGCAGCCAAGGACAGGGGGCGGCCGGGGCCAACGTCCTGACTTTC.

The rearrangement uses TRBV7-9 and TRBJ2-4, with 13 bases that match TRBD2. Germline-derived CDR1 and CDR2 are SEHNR and FQNEAQ (reference sequence). This CDR3 has 17 residues. With V trimmed by 5 bases and J by 2 bases, 6 bases remained unmatched. The CDR3 DNA reads as TGTGCCAGCAGCCCCCGACTAGCGGGAGGTCCCAAAAACATTCAGTACTTC. Translated: CASSPRLAGGPKNIQYF.

The V and J genes are TRBV5-1 and TRBJ2-2; 7 bases agree with TRBD2. The CDR3 is made up of 15 amino acids. The J segment lost 5 bases and the V segment lost 1 base, leaving 5 bases of the junction unmatched. Germline CDR1 is SGHRS and CDR2 is YFSETQ. The CDR3 DNA follows: TGCGCCAGCAGCTTGAGCGGGGCGGGGACCGGGGAGCTGTTTTTT. Its translation: CASSLSGAGTGELFF.

The CDR3 spells CASRTGEGTQYF. DNA for the CDR3: TGTGCCAGTCGTACAGGGGAGGGTACGCAGTATTTT. The V call is TRBV19, the J call TRBJ2-3; D tentatively fits TRBD1 or TRBD2 (7 bases each). Germline lookup yields CDR1 LNHDA and CDR2 SQIVND (reference sequence). The CDR3 totals 12 residues. Deletions cut 8 bases from V and 8 bases from J, with 14 bases between.

The chain uses TRBV29-1 and TRBJ1-4; tentatively, D is TRBD1 (5 bases). CDR3 length: 11 amino acids. Germline V CDR1 and CDR2: SQVTM, ANQGSEA. V was pared by 1 base and J by 14 bases, with 11 bases between. CDR3 bases: TGCAGCGTTGAAGGCAGATCAGGGCTGTTTTTT. Protein sequence: CSVEGRSGLFF.

This chain joins TRBV6-1 and TRBJ1-1; TRBD1 might be the D (6 bases). Trimming removed 11 bases from V and 4 bases from J, with 17 bases in between. The CDR3 spans 13 residues. Germline V CDR1 and CDR2: MNHNS, SASEGT. The DNA for the CDR3 is TGTGCCGGCGCCTACAGGGTGTTCACTGAAGCTTTCTTT. It codes for CAGAYRVFTEAFF.

The chain employs TRBV27 and TRBJ1-6; TRBD1 might be the D (6 bases). This CDR3 spans 13 amino acids. The germline CDR1 and CDR2 sequences are MNHEY and SMNVEV (reference sequence). V was shortened by 7 bases and J by 14 bases, with 18 bases between the two germline ends. CDR3 DNA: TGTGCCAGCACCACAGGGTTGTTCGCCTCCCTCCACTTT. This codes for CASTTGLFASLHF.

V and J are TRBV29-1 and TRBJ1-1, with 7 bases fitting TRBD1. The CDR3 totals 14 residues. Trimming cost V 7 bases and J 4 bases; bases outside gene matches: 12. Germline CDR1 and CDR2: SQVTM and ANQGSEA. As DNA, the CDR3 is TGCAGCGCCACAGGGGAGATAGTGGGCACTGAAGCTTTCTTT. Residues: CSATGEIVGTEAFF.

V and J are TRBV13 and TRBJ2-7; 9 positions match TRBD1. This CDR3 spans 15 amino acids. Germline V gene sequence: CDR1 PRHDT, CDR2 FYEKMQ (reference sequence). The V gene end was trimmed by 5 bases and the J gene end by 5 bases; junction bases not matched to a gene: 10. The CDR3 sequence: CASSAEGTGKNEQYF. The CDR3 nucleotides read TGTGCCAGCAGCGCAGAGGGGACAGGGAAAAACGAGCAGTACTTC.

A single count supports this clone. The rearrangement uses TRBV5-4 and TRBJ2-2, with 8 bases identical to TRBD1. The CDR3 is made up of 16 amino acids. V shed 0 bases, J shed 7 bases, and the junction held 8 bases outside the gene matches. Germline V gene data show CDR1 as SGHNT and CDR2 as YYREEE (reference sequence). CDR3 nucleotides: TGTGCCAGCAGCTTGGGCTCAGGGGGCATCGGCGGGGAGCTGTTTTTT. It is translated as CASSLGSGGIGGELFF.

V gene TRBV19 combines with J gene TRBJ2-1, with 8 nucleotides matching TRBD1. The CDR3 contains 14 residues. Trimming took 4 bases from V and 4 from J; bases not matched to a gene: 3. From germline, CDR1 is LNHDA and CDR2 SQIVND (reference sequence). The CDR3 loop reads CASSRGQGYNEQFF. CDR3 DNA sequence: TGTGCCAGTAGTAGAGGACAGGGTTACAATGAGCAGTTCTTC.

This chain uses TRBV27 with TRBJ1-6; TRBD1 matches at 8 bases. The CDR3 has 15 residues. The V and J ends lost 0 bases and 10 bases, in that order; junction bases with no gene match: 5. CDR1 and CDR2 (germline): MNHEY, SMNVEV (reference sequence). CDR3 protein: CASSLSTGVRSPLHF. The CDR3 DNA sequence: TGTGCCAGCAGTTTATCGACAGGGGTAAGGTCACCCCTCCACTTT.

A few counts support this clone. V gene TRBV6-5 combines with J gene TRBJ2-1; 7 bases align to TRBD1. The length of the CDR3 is 13 residues. Germline V CDR1 and CDR2: MNHEY, SVGAGI. V lost 8 bases to trimming and J lost 7 bases; unmatched junction nucleotides: 8. The CDR3 is CASGWTGRNEQFF. CDR3 coding DNA: TGTGCCAGCGGCTGGACAGGTCGGAATGAGCAGTTCTTC.